This TCR beta chain was captured by sequencing in a study of beta chain features in type 1 diabetes. Study results and limitations: When Type 1 diabetes patients were examined, their TCRB CDR3s proved moderately but significantly shorter in all four CD4+ subsets. Patients showed naive, central memory and Treg TCRB repertoires that appeared more similar than those of healthy donors.

cDNA synthesis used the whole RNA isolate, giving expressed TCRB sequences. Read counts averaged around 4 million for samples of naive, central memory and regulatory T cells. Data came from immunoSEQ multiplex PCR; TCRdb stores just in-frame clones and leaves some out. This table has some 290,000 clones, approximately 25% appearing once. The CDR3 contains 14 residues. Germline lookup yields CDR1 SGDLS and CDR2 YYNGEE. Trimming removed 0 bases from V and 3 bases from J; junction bases left unmatched: 3. A word on this clone: No antigen is known for it.

Sequencing was carried out using naive CD4+ T cells from blood. The source of this sequence is a woman between 25 and 40 years old with type 1 diabetes. The chain uses TRBV9 and TRBJ2-7, with 7 bases that match TRBD2. DNA for the CDR3: TGTGCCAGCAGCGTAGACCTAGCGGTCTACGAGCAGTACTTC. Its protein product is CASSVDLAVYEQYF.